A selection of T cell receptor beta chains follows, all from one sample in a study of early T cells in non-severe SARS-CoV-2 infection. TCRdb analysed the 5' RACE reads with MiXCR anew, one entry per CDR3 protein. The sample gives tens of thousands of distinct CDR3 sequences, more than 10% of which show up once; about 1.7% is in the top ten. The sample was whole blood. The source of these receptors is an adult who was a healthcare worker with PCR-confirmed SARS-CoV-2 infection or an uninfected control (not recorded which). The CDR3 runs from the conserved cysteine through the conserved F or W. The order of the fields is D gene, V gene, CDR3 length, clone size, J gene, CDR3 protein, CDR3 DNA. The D gene is left open where the match is weak. Not all rows give a size; the values are once, few, many and, for expanded clones, a class.

D gene: -
V gene: TRBV7-9
CDR3 length: 15
clone size: few
J gene: TRBJ2-7
CDR3 protein: CASSLTGGTTYEQYF
CDR3 DNA: TGTGCCAGCAGCTTAACCGGTGGGACCACCTACGAGCAGTACTTC

D gene: TRBD2
V gene: TRBV5-1
CDR3 length: 16
clone size: -
J gene: TRBJ2-5
CDR3 protein: CASSAFGSSGQETQYF
CDR3 DNA: TGCGCCAGCAGCGCGTTTGGATCTAGCGGACAAGAGACCCAGTACTTC

D gene: TRBD1
V gene: TRBV11-2
CDR3 length: 14
clone size: -
J gene: TRBJ2-7
CDR3 protein: CASSFGTGYYEQYF
CDR3 DNA: TGTGCCAGCAGCTTTGGGACAGGGTACTACGAGCAGTACTTC

D gene: TRBD2
V gene: TRBV7-9
CDR3 length: 15
clone size: -
J gene: TRBJ2-3
CDR3 protein: CASSRSGGAQDTQYF
CDR3 DNA: TGTGCCAGCAGCCGTAGCGGGGGGGCCCAAGATACGCAGTATTTT

D gene: -
V gene: TRBV7-9
CDR3 length: 14
clone size: -
J gene: TRBJ2-3
CDR3 protein: CASSSGTYTDTQYF
CDR3 DNA: TGTGCCAGCAGCTCCGGGACTTACACAGATACGCAGTATTTT

D gene: -
V gene: TRBV10-3
CDR3 length: 16
clone size: -
J gene: TRBJ1-3
CDR3 protein: CAISSLGRSSGNTIYF
CDR3 DNA: TGTGCCATCAGTAGTCTCGGGAGATCGTCTGGAAACACCATATATTTT

D gene: TRBD2
V gene: TRBV7-9
CDR3 length: 16
clone size: few
J gene: TRBJ2-3
CDR3 protein: CASSLGGTSGADTQYF
CDR3 DNA: TGTGCCAGCAGCTTAGGAGGGACTAGCGGGGCAGATACGCAGTATTTT

D gene: -
V gene: TRBV6-6
CDR3 length: 14
clone size: -
J gene: TRBJ1-5
CDR3 protein: CASTNSGARQPQHF
CDR3 DNA: TGTGCCAGCACTAACAGCGGCGCGCGGCAGCCCCAGCATTTT

D gene: TRBD1
V gene: TRBV6-6
CDR3 length: 15
clone size: few
J gene: TRBJ1-3
CDR3 protein: CASTQDRGPENTIYF
CDR3 DNA: TGTGCCAGCACACAGGACAGGGGGCCTGAAAACACCATATATTTT

D gene: TRBD2
V gene: TRBV29-1
CDR3 length: 15
clone size: few
J gene: TRBJ2-1
CDR3 protein: CSVQGSGTSGNEQFF
CDR3 DNA: TGCAGCGTCCAGGGCAGTGGGACTAGCGGCAATGAGCAGTTCTTC

D gene: TRBD2
V gene: TRBV7-7
CDR3 length: 15
clone size: few
J gene: TRBJ2-3
CDR3 protein: CASSPGPREADTQYF
CDR3 DNA: TGTGCTAGCAGCCCGGGCCCCCGGGAGGCAGATACGCAGTATTTT

D gene: TRBD2
V gene: TRBV4-3
CDR3 length: 15
clone size: -
J gene: TRBJ2-3
CDR3 protein: CASSQSGGRGDTQYF
CDR3 DNA: TGCGCCAGCAGCCAATCGGGGGGGCGCGGGGATACGCAGTATTTT

D gene: -
V gene: TRBV29-1
CDR3 length: 11
clone size: many
J gene: TRBJ1-2
CDR3 protein: CSVMANYGYTF
CDR3 DNA: TGCAGCGTTATGGCTAACTATGGCTACACCTTC

D gene: -
V gene: TRBV7-6
CDR3 length: 16
clone size: few
J gene: TRBJ2-1
CDR3 protein: CASSLAGGQPYNEQFF
CDR3 DNA: TGTGCCAGCAGCTTAGCGGGGGGACAACCCTACAATGAGCAGTTCTTC

D gene: TRBD2
V gene: TRBV3-1
CDR3 length: 17
clone size: many
J gene: TRBJ2-3
CDR3 protein: CASSLVRGAGVSGTQYF
CDR3 DNA: TGTGCCAGCAGCCTCGTCCGCGGGGCGGGGGTATCAGGCACGCAGTATTTT

D gene: -
V gene: TRBV11-2
CDR3 length: 15
clone size: many
J gene: TRBJ2-7
CDR3 protein: CASTPGGRASYEQYF
CDR3 DNA: TGTGCCAGCACCCCCGGCGGGCGGGCTTCCTACGAGCAGTACTTC

D gene: -
V gene: TRBV2
CDR3 length: 12
clone size: many
J gene: TRBJ2-2
CDR3 protein: CASLGNTGELFF
CDR3 DNA: TGTGCCAGCTTGGGGAACACCGGGGAGCTGTTTTTT

D gene: TRBD2
V gene: TRBV12-3/TRBV12-4
CDR3 length: 14
clone size: few
J gene: TRBJ2-1
CDR3 protein: CATGLSAGDNEQFF
CDR3 DNA: TGTGCCACCGGCCTCAGTGCGGGGGACAATGAGCAGTTCTTC

D gene: TRBD1
V gene: TRBV5-1
CDR3 length: 16
clone size: few
J gene: TRBJ2-1
CDR3 protein: CASSLRTGNIGYEQFF
CDR3 DNA: TGCGCCAGCAGCCTGCGGACAGGGAACATAGGATATGAGCAGTTCTTC

D gene: -
V gene: TRBV28
CDR3 length: 15
clone size: many
J gene: TRBJ2-2
CDR3 protein: CASSGSQLSTGELFF
CDR3 DNA: TGTGCCAGCAGTGGGTCGCAGCTCAGCACCGGGGAGCTGTTTTTT

D gene: -
V gene: TRBV3-1
CDR3 length: 17
clone size: few
J gene: TRBJ2-2
CDR3 protein: CASSQELAFGYAGELFF
CDR3 DNA: TGTGCCAGCAGCCAGGAACTAGCCTTCGGTTACGCCGGGGAGCTGTTTTTT

D gene: TRBD1
V gene: TRBV7-2
CDR3 length: 15
clone size: many
J gene: TRBJ2-7
CDR3 protein: CASSNTGTGFYEQYF
CDR3 DNA: TGTGCCAGCAGTAACACCGGGACAGGGTTCTACGAGCAGTACTTC

D gene: TRBD1
V gene: TRBV24-1
CDR3 length: 13
clone size: -
J gene: TRBJ1-2
CDR3 protein: CATSSGQGYGYTF
CDR3 DNA: TGTGCCACCAGTTCGGGACAGGGGTATGGCTACACCTTC

D gene: TRBD1
V gene: TRBV20-1
CDR3 length: 15
clone size: many
J gene: TRBJ1-5
CDR3 protein: CSALLRQGPNQPQHF
CDR3 DNA: TGCAGTGCCCTTTTGAGACAGGGTCCAAATCAGCCCCAGCATTTT

D gene: -
V gene: TRBV3-1
CDR3 length: 11
clone size: -
J gene: TRBJ2-5
CDR3 protein: CASSREETQNF
CDR3 DNA: TGTGCCAGCAGTCGAGAAGAGACCCAGAACTTC

D gene: -
V gene: TRBV11-2
CDR3 length: 14
clone size: few
J gene: TRBJ2-1
CDR3 protein: CASSFLKPSNEQFF
CDR3 DNA: TGTGCCAGCAGCTTCCTGAAGCCGAGCAATGAGCAGTTCTTC

D gene: -
V gene: TRBV10-1
CDR3 length: 15
clone size: few
J gene: TRBJ2-7
CDR3 protein: CASSRAGTTTYEQYF
CDR3 DNA: TGCGCCAGCAGTAGAGCCGGGACCACCACCTACGAGCAGTACTTC

D gene: TRBD1
V gene: TRBV20-1
CDR3 length: 15
clone size: -
J gene: TRBJ1-1
CDR3 protein: CSARGPGQRNTEAFF
CDR3 DNA: TGCAGTGCTAGGGGGCCGGGACAGAGGAACACTGAAGCTTTCTTT

D gene: -
V gene: TRBV4-3
CDR3 length: 16
clone size: -
J gene: TRBJ2-7
CDR3 protein: CASSQVLGASGVEQYF
CDR3 DNA: TGCGCCAGCAGCCAAGTCCTCGGCGCCTCGGGTGTGGAGCAGTACTTC

D gene: -
V gene: TRBV7-2
CDR3 length: 15
clone size: few
J gene: TRBJ2-1
CDR3 protein: CASSLAGTYYNEQFF
CDR3 DNA: TGTGCCAGCAGCTTAGCAGGGACTTATTACAATGAGCAGTTCTTC

D gene: TRBD1
V gene: TRBV11-2
CDR3 length: 14
clone size: many
J gene: TRBJ1-5
CDR3 protein: CASSTDRSGQPQHF
CDR3 DNA: TGTGCCAGCAGCACGGACAGGTCCGGGCAGCCCCAGCATTTT

D gene: TRBD1
V gene: TRBV3-1
CDR3 length: 15
clone size: many
J gene: TRBJ2-1
CDR3 protein: CASSQPTGGFNEQFF
CDR3 DNA: TGTGCCAGCAGCCAACCTACAGGGGGGTTCAATGAGCAGTTCTTC

D gene: -
V gene: TRBV6-5
CDR3 length: 13
clone size: few
J gene: TRBJ2-5
CDR3 protein: CASSWGPGETQYF
CDR3 DNA: TGTGCCAGCAGTTGGGGTCCGGGGGAGACCCAGTACTTC

D gene: TRBD2
V gene: TRBV3-1
CDR3 length: 13
clone size: -
J gene: TRBJ2-1
CDR3 protein: CASSLGAGDEQFF
CDR3 DNA: TGTGCCAGCAGCCTCGGAGCGGGGGATGAGCAGTTCTTC

D gene: TRBD1
V gene: TRBV3-1
CDR3 length: 14
clone size: few
J gene: TRBJ1-1
CDR3 protein: CASRRGTENTEAFF
CDR3 DNA: TGTGCCAGCAGACGAGGGACAGAAAACACTGAAGCTTTCTTT

D gene: -
V gene: TRBV7-2
CDR3 length: 12
clone size: many
J gene: TRBJ1-1
CDR3 protein: CASSLRRTEAFF
CDR3 DNA: TGTGCCAGCAGCCTCCGTAGGACTGAAGCTTTCTTT

D gene: TRBD2
V gene: TRBV11-2
CDR3 length: 16
clone size: few
J gene: TRBJ2-1
CDR3 protein: CASSVGLAGGPVEQFF
CDR3 DNA: TGTGCCAGCAGCGTAGGACTAGCGGGGGGGCCAGTTGAGCAGTTCTTC

D gene: -
V gene: TRBV29-1
CDR3 length: 13
clone size: -
J gene: TRBJ1-2
CDR3 protein: CSVVTENLYGYTF
CDR3 DNA: TGCAGCGTTGTGACAGAGAACCTCTATGGCTACACCTTC

D gene: -
V gene: TRBV7-9
CDR3 length: 17
clone size: many
J gene: TRBJ1-4
CDR3 protein: CASSLVGRGSTNEKLFF
CDR3 DNA: TGTGCCAGCAGCTTAGTCGGGCGGGGATCAACTAATGAAAAACTGTTTTTT

D gene: -
V gene: TRBV2
CDR3 length: 14
clone size: many
J gene: TRBJ1-5
CDR3 protein: CASSEPPRDQPQHF
CDR3 DNA: TGTGCCAGCAGTGAGCCCCCGAGGGATCAGCCCCAGCATTTT

D gene: TRBD1
V gene: TRBV14
CDR3 length: 13
clone size: many
J gene: TRBJ2-7
CDR3 protein: CASSLGQGYEQYF
CDR3 DNA: TGTGCCAGCAGCCTCGGACAGGGCTACGAGCAGTACTTC

D gene: -
V gene: TRBV29-1
CDR3 length: 13
clone size: -
J gene: TRBJ2-1
CDR3 protein: CSGGPSSYNEQFF
CDR3 DNA: TGCAGCGGGGGCCCGAGCTCCTACAATGAGCAGTTCTTC

D gene: TRBD1
V gene: TRBV27
CDR3 length: 14
clone size: -
J gene: TRBJ1-4
CDR3 protein: CASSWTGLNEKLFF
CDR3 DNA: TGTGCCAGCAGTTGGACAGGGCTTAATGAAAAACTGTTTTTT

D gene: -
V gene: TRBV7-9
CDR3 length: 13
clone size: many
J gene: TRBJ1-1
CDR3 protein: CASSLDSNTEAFF
CDR3 DNA: TGTGCCAGCAGCTTAGACAGTAACACTGAAGCTTTCTTT

D gene: -
V gene: TRBV7-3
CDR3 length: 13
clone size: many
J gene: TRBJ2-5
CDR3 protein: CASSLIREETQYF
CDR3 DNA: TGTGCCAGCAGCTTAATCCGGGAAGAGACCCAGTACTTC

D gene: TRBD1
V gene: TRBV9
CDR3 length: 16
clone size: many
J gene: TRBJ2-3
CDR3 protein: CASSVQGEKSVDTQYF
CDR3 DNA: TGTGCCAGCAGCGTACAGGGGGAAAAGTCGGTAGATACGCAGTATTTT

D gene: TRBD2
V gene: TRBV7-8
CDR3 length: 18
clone size: -
J gene: TRBJ2-3
CDR3 protein: CASILGRLAGGSTDTQYF
CDR3 DNA: TGTGCCAGCATCCTGGGCCGACTAGCGGGGGGTAGCACAGATACGCAGTATTTT

D gene: TRBD1
V gene: TRBV6-5
CDR3 length: 15
clone size: few
J gene: TRBJ1-1
CDR3 protein: CASSSGQGFGTEAFF
CDR3 DNA: TGTGCCAGCAGTTCGGGACAGGGTTTTGGAACTGAAGCTTTCTTT

D gene: TRBD2
V gene: TRBV6-5
CDR3 length: 17
clone size: -
J gene: TRBJ2-2
CDR3 protein: CASSYALAGANTGELFF
CDR3 DNA: TGTGCCAGCAGTTACGCGCTAGCGGGGGCCAACACCGGGGAGCTGTTTTTT